Listed here are 8 T cell receptor beta chains from one sample, sequenced in a study of blood T cells in healthy people across ages. Together with a sample-barcoded 5' primer, a J-beta primer mix was included in a second PCR lasting about 6 to 11 cycles. TCRdb called the 5' RACE reads again in MiXCR, with one record for every CDR3 protein. In the table there are about 1.4 million distinct CDR3 sequences, approximately 59% of which are singletons. The sequenced material came from blood. These receptors came from a man younger than 30 in good health.

The chain recombines TRBV2 with TRBJ2-5; D gene ambiguous. The DNA end favors TRBJ2-1, so the J call may be wrong. CDR1 and CDR2 (germline): SNHLY, FYNNEI. CDR3 size: 12 residues. Here the CDR3 DNA reads TGTGCCAGCCTACATTACGGAGAGACCCAGTTCTTC. Its translation is CASLHYGETQFF.

The V call is TRBV12-5, the J call TRBJ2-1; the D gene could be TRBD1 or TRBD2 (6 bases each). V was pared by 5 bases and J by 9 bases, with 14 bases between. There are 13 residues in the CDR3. CDR1 is LGHNT, CDR2 FRNRAP, per germline. The CDR3 loop reads CASGATGGGEQFF. CDR3 DNA: TGTGCTAGTGGTGCGACAGGAGGGGGTGAGCAGTTCTTC.

This clonotype came up a few times. This chain connects TRBV7-9 to TRBJ2-7, with 9 bases fitting TRBD1. Looked up from germline, CDR1 is SEHNR and CDR2 is FQNEAQ (reference sequence). Unmatched junction bases numbered 7, after V lost 6 bases and J lost 1 base. CDR3 length: 15 amino acids. CDR3 residues: CASSLGQGTSYEQYF. CDR3 nucleotide sequence: TGTGCCAGCAGTCTCGGACAGGGGACGTCCTACGAGCAGTACTTC.

This clonotype was found a few times. The rearrangement uses TRBV7-9 and TRBJ1-1; D not resolved. V lost 2 bases, J lost 4 bases, and 20 bases lay in between. Germline V lookup: CDR1 SEHNR, CDR2 FQNEAQ (reference sequence). This CDR3 has 17 amino acids. The CDR3, as DNA: TGTGCCAGCAGCTTATCGGGCAGCGAACTGTGGAGCACTGAAGCTTTCTTT. Protein: CASSLSGSELWSTEAFF. The variable domain in full, with the rest retrieved from reference TRBV7-9 and TRBJ1-1, is DTGVSQNPRHKITKRGQNVTFRCDPISEHNRLYWYRQTLGQGPEFLTYFQNEAQLEKSRLLSDRFSAERPKGSFSTLEIQRTEQGDSAMYLCASSLSGSELWSTEAFFGQGTRLTVV.

This clonotype has more than one count but fewer than ten. The chain recombines TRBV27 with TRBJ2-1; unclear D gene. Between the trimmed V and J ends, which lost 7 bases and 6 bases, there was a span of 16 bases. There are 14 residues in the CDR3. CDR1 MNHEY and CDR2 SMNVEV come from the germline V gene (reference sequence). The CDR3 reads CASTTFVGLNEQFF. DNA for the CDR3: TGTGCCAGCACAACCTTTGTAGGGCTCAATGAGCAGTTCTTC.

This clonotype was detected only a few times. V usage is TRBV25-1 and J usage is TRBJ1-6; 10 nucleotides line up with TRBD1. Germline V gives CDR1 MGHDK, CDR2 SYGVNS. The CDR3 has 14 residues. The V and J ends lost 4 bases and 10 bases, in that order; junction bases with no gene match: 4. Here the CDR3 reads CASSAGQGISPLHF. CDR3 in DNA: TGTGCCAGCAGTGCGGGACAGGGGATCTCACCCCTCCACTTT. Supplemented by reference TRBV25-1 and TRBJ1-6, the full variable domain reads EADIYQTPRYLVIGTGKKITLECSQTMGHDKMYWYQQDPGMELHLIHYSYGVNSTEKGDLSSESTVSRIRTEHFPLTLESARPSHTSQYLCASSAGQGISPLHFGNGTRLTVT.

This clonotype has more than one count but fewer than ten. This chain joins TRBV27 and TRBJ1-1, with 8 bases matching TRBD1. Germline trimming cut 5 bases from V and 5 bases from J; bases unmatched to any gene: 28. This CDR3 comprises 21 residues. Looked up from germline, CDR1 is MNHEY and CDR2 is SMNVEV (reference sequence). This CDR3 reads CASSPQGIVGRGHELGTEAFF. The CDR3 nucleotides read TGTGCCAGCAGTCCCCAGGGAATAGTAGGCAGGGGGCATGAATTGGGTACTGAAGCTTTCTTT.

In DNA form, the CDR3 reads TGTGCCAGCAGGGCCTACGGAGGGGTCACAGATACGCAGTATTTT. The encoded protein is CASRAYGGVTDTQYF. V usage is TRBV27 and J usage is TRBJ2-3, with D perhaps TRBD2 (6 bases). Trimming pared 6 bases from V and 2 bases from J, leaving 15 bases between. This CDR3 region has 15 residues. Germline V gene data show CDR1 as MNHEY and CDR2 as SMNVEV (reference sequence).